This T cell receptor beta chain came from a study of graft-versus-host responses after intestinal transplantation. Overall study results and limits: High graft-versus-host to host-versus-graft clonal ratios were found in allografts of patients who had graft-donor T cell macrochimerism. GvH clones occurred in recipient marrow; some first appeared in ileum or blood. Early post-transplant HvG declines tracked with peak circulating GvH clone levels.

The CDR3 sequence is 17 residues long. Germline CDR1 is MGHRA and CDR2 is YSYEKL. With V trimmed by 0 bases and J by 4 bases, 9 bases remained unmatched. The data were produced by immunoSEQ multiplex PCR, yet TCRdb's version contains in-frame clones alone and is incomplete. This table has over 45,000 clones, 94% appearing once. In the case of this clone: Its antigen remains unidentified.

The rearrangement uses TRBV4-1 and TRBJ1-5, with 7 bases identical to TRBD1. This sequence was found in a human donor who was the organ donor for an intestinal transplant. The sequencing used unstimulated CD4+ T cells sorted from spleen or lymph node cells, collected before transplant. CDR3 sequence (DNA): TGCGCCAGCAGCCAAGATCGGAGGGGGCATCCGAATCAGCCCCAGCATTTT. This encodes CASSQDRRGHPNQPQHF.